This entry concerns a single TCR beta chain. Its antigen is undetermined. The data derive from a study of OX40 agonist ivuxolimab in advanced cancers. Overall study: Patients were dosed intravenously with ivuxolimab at 0.01 to 10 mg/kg every 2 weeks. Prior anti-PD-1, anti-PD-L1 or anti-CTLA-4 therapy did not bar entry, and approximately 40% had some. Study results and limitations: Mean expanded clone counts were higher in CD8+ than CD4+ T cells. Not determined was the antigen specificity of the expanded peripheral T cells.

Germline assignment: CDR1 MNHNS and CDR2 SASEGT. V lost 8 bases and J 5 bases, leaving 18 bases between the germline ends. The CDR3 sequence is 14 residues long. The protocol was immunoSEQ multiplex PCR, while the TCRdb copy is restricted to in-frame clones and leaves out a portion. This table has 30,000 to 45,000 clones, 70% to 85% appearing once. The sequence was obtained from an adult with an advanced solid tumor such as melanoma, head and neck, liver or kidney cancer. The J gene is TRBJ1-1, the V gene TRBV6-1, with D possibly being TRBD1 (6 bases). This specimen was CD4+ or CD8+ T cells sorted from blood, taken in a trial of the OX40 agonist ivuxolimab. The CDR3 sequence: CASSTGGGRTEAFF. The DNA for the CDR3 is TGTGCCAGCTCGACAGGAGGGGGTCGGACTGAAGCTTTCTTT.